Listed here are 30 T cell receptor beta chains from one sample, sequenced in a study of blood T cell repertoires in COVID-19. The method was immunoSEQ multiplex PCR; TCRdb's version includes in-frame clones alone and lacks a portion of them. The data hold over 250,000 clones, with 88% observed a single time. The specimen sequenced was peripheral blood. These receptor sequences come from a woman in her sixties or seventies with COVID-19, enrolled during active disease.

This chain joins TRBV7-2 and TRBJ1-2; D is perhaps TRBD1 (5 bases). CDR3 length: 15 residues. Looked up from germline, CDR1 is SGHTA and CDR2 is FQGNSA. Trimming left V 0 bases short and J 8 bases short, with 16 bases between. CDR3: CASSLALDNLGGYTF. CDR3 nucleotide sequence: TGTGCCAGCAGCTTAGCGTTGGACAACCTGGGAGGCTACACCTTC. Looking up the rest from reference TRBV7-2 and TRBJ1-2 gives the full variable domain: GAGVSQSPSNKVTEKGKDVELRCDPISGHTALYWYRQSLGQGLEFLIYFQGNSAPDKSGLPSDRFSAERTGGSVSTLTIQRTQQEDSAVYLCASSLALDNLGGYTFGSGTRLTVV.

The rearrangement links TRBV6-6 to TRBJ2-1; the D gene is possibly TRBD1 (6 bases). Trimming cost V 0 bases and J 2 bases, with 11 bases left between them. Germline V gene sequence: CDR1 MNHNY, CDR2 SVGAGI (reference sequence). This CDR3 has 16 amino acids. This CDR3 reads CASSYSGHRAYNEQFF. The CDR3, as DNA: TGTGCCAGCAGTTACTCGGGACACAGGGCCTACAATGAGCAGTTCTTC.

The chain uses TRBV20-1 and TRBJ2-1; D is ambiguous. V was shortened by 6 bases and J by 5 bases, with 2 bases between the two germline ends. Germline V CDR1 and CDR2: DFQATT, SNEGSKA (reference sequence). The CDR3 runs 9 residues. This CDR3 is CSANNEQFF. For the CDR3, the DNA is TGCAGTGCCAACAATGAGCAGTTCTTC.

The CDR3 here is CASSFGREGHEQYF. For the CDR3, the DNA is TGTGCCAGCAGCTTTGGTAGGGAGGGGCACGAGCAGTACTTC. The chain has TRBV11-2 and TRBJ2-7; 7 bases agree with TRBD2. Per germline, CDR1 SGHAT and CDR2 FQNNGV. The CDR3 has 14 residues. V gave up 3 bases and J gave up 5 bases; unmatched junction bases: 7.

This clone has a handful of counts. V is TRBV6-1 and J is TRBJ2-2; D is undetermined. Germline values: CDR1 MNHNS, CDR2 SASEGT. The CDR3 sequence is 17 residues long. The V gene lost 4 bases and the J gene lost 6 bases, with 21 bases spanning the gap. The CDR3, as DNA: TGTGCCAGCAGTGGCCTTCGACAAAGCTTTCGCGCCGGGGAGCTGTTTTTT. It encodes CASSGLRQSFRAGELFF.

J is TRBJ1-5 and V is TRBV27, with D possibly being TRBD1 (5 bases). The CDR3 totals 13 residues. Germline lookup yields CDR1 MNHEY and CDR2 SMNVEV (reference sequence). Trimming left V 4 bases short and J 6 bases short, with 10 bases between. CDR3 amino acids: CASSWTGGQPQHF. The CDR3 DNA reads as TGTGCCAGCAGTTGGACGGGGGGTCAGCCCCAGCATTTT.

The chain combines TRBV5-1 with TRBJ2-7; TRBD2 is a possible D gene (5 bases). From germline, CDR1 is SGHRS and CDR2 YFSETQ. CDR3 length equals 14 residues. The V end lost 4 bases, the J end lost 5 bases, and 16 bases lay between the germline ends. The CDR3 sequence is CASSLTSIFDEQYF. CDR3 bases: TGCGCCAGCAGCCTCACTAGTATATTCGACGAGCAGTACTTC.

V usage is TRBV28 and J usage is TRBJ2-7; possible D gene TRBD2, 5 bases. CDR3 size: 14 residues. The germline CDR1 and CDR2 sequences are MDHEN and SYDVKM. V was pared by 1 base and J by 3 bases, with 10 bases between. The CDR3 bases are TGTGCCAGCAGTTTATACGGGAAGGACTACGAGCAGTACTTC. Its translation: CASSLYGKDYEQYF.

In its sample, this clone was seen a few times. J is TRBJ1-1 and V is TRBV18; 7 positions match TRBD1. The CDR3 length is 16 residues. Germline CDR1 reads KGHSH; CDR2 reads LQKENI. V gave up 3 bases and J gave up 0 bases; unmatched junction bases: 7. The CDR3 bases are TGTGCCAGCTCACCTTCCGACAGGGAGATGAACACTGAAGCTTTCTTT. It codes for CASSPSDREMNTEAFF.

The chain employs TRBV5-1 and TRBJ2-2, with 8 bases fitting TRBD2. The germline CDR1 and CDR2 sequences are SGHRS and YFSETQ. There are 14 residues in the CDR3. The V and J ends lost 6 bases and 4 bases, in that order; junction bases with no gene match: 5. The CDR3 loop reads CASTPLAGTGELFF. CDR3 nucleotide sequence: TGCGCCAGCACCCCCCTAGCGGGCACCGGGGAGCTGTTTTTT.

CDR3 bases: TGTGCCAGCAAAAAGCGGGAGGGCCTCAATGAGCAGTTCTTC. Encoded protein: CASKKREGLNEQFF. V and J are TRBV2 and TRBJ2-1; 10 nucleotides match TRBD2. The CDR3 runs to 14 residues. Trimming removed 7 bases from V and 6 bases from J; junction bases left unmatched: 6. The V gene's germline CDR1 is SNHLY and CDR2 FYNNEI.

V gene TRBV18 combines with J gene TRBJ2-5; TRBD2 agrees at 8 bases. Losses at the gene ends were 4 bases for V and 1 base for J; bases not matched to a gene: 2. The CDR3 length is 14 residues. CDR1 is KGHSH and CDR2 is LQKENI in the germline V gene. This chain's CDR3 is CASSLGTSQETQYF. CDR3 coding DNA: TGTGCCAGCTCACTGGGGACTAGCCAAGAGACCCAGTACTTC.

V and J are TRBV14 and TRBJ2-7; D remains ambiguous. The CDR3 is 13 amino acids. V was pared by 1 base and J by 3 bases, with 7 bases between. CDR1 and CDR2 (germline): SGHDN, FVKESK. CDR3 residues: CASSQVNGYEQYF. CDR3 nucleotide sequence: TGTGCCAGCAGCCAAGTTAACGGCTACGAGCAGTACTTC.

This chain connects TRBV5-6 to TRBJ1-1, with 8 bases matching TRBD1. The CDR3 is made up of 13 amino acids. V was clipped by 4 bases and J by 5 bases; unmatched bases: 4. Germline CDR1 SGHDT, CDR2 YYEEEE. CDR3 in amino acids: CASSRQGRTEAFF. The CDR3 coding sequence is TGTGCCAGCAGCAGACAGGGGCGGACTGAAGCTTTCTTT.

The V call is TRBV27, the J call TRBJ2-1; no reliable D call. There are 15 residues in the CDR3. Germline CDR1 and CDR2: MNHEY and SMNVEV (reference sequence). The germline V and J ends were trimmed by 0 bases and 4 bases, with 10 bases remaining between them. The CDR3 sequence: CASSLSQYPYNEQFF. In DNA form, the CDR3 reads TGTGCCAGCAGTTTATCCCAGTACCCGTACAATGAGCAGTTCTTC.

This clone was found once. The chain uses TRBV2 and TRBJ1-6; TRBD1 is a possible D gene (6 bases). Germline loops: CDR1 SNHLY, CDR2 FYNNEI. Trimming pared 1 base from V and 11 bases from J, leaving 15 bases between. This CDR3 spans 15 amino acids. CDR3 nucleotide sequence: TGTGCCAGCAGTGAAGGGGAGCAGGGGCTGACACCCCTCCACTTT. It translates to CASSEGEQGLTPLHF.

This clone was seen a single time. CDR3 coding DNA: TGCAGCGCGGGACAGGGGGCCTCCTACAATGAGCAGTTCTTC. Translation: CSAGQGASYNEQFF. V is TRBV29-1 and J is TRBJ2-1, with TRBD1 identical over 12 bases. J gave up 0 bases and V 7 bases, and 1 base lay outside the gene matches. This CDR3 spans 14 amino acids. From germline, CDR1 is SQVTM and CDR2 ANQGSEA.

The chain joins TRBV24-1 to TRBJ1-2; 11 bases fit TRBD1. This CDR3 spans 15 amino acids. V shed 5 bases and J 8 bases; nucleotides not matched to a gene: 9. Per germline, CDR1 KGHDR and CDR2 SFDVKD. The CDR3 loop is CATSAPDRGLEGYTF. Written as DNA, the CDR3 is TGTGCCACCAGTGCTCCGGACAGGGGGCTAGAGGGCTACACCTTC.

This chain connects TRBV11-2 to TRBJ2-5, with a possible D match to TRBD2 (6 bases). This CDR3 is 13 amino acids long. The germline CDR1 and CDR2 sequences are SGHAT and FQNNGV. V dropped 4 bases and J dropped 7 bases, with 13 bases sitting between them. The CDR3 nucleotides read TGTGCCAGCAGCTCGGGACTCCGGGGGACCCAGTACTTC. Translation gives CASSSGLRGTQYF.

The rearrangement links TRBV11-2 to TRBJ2-1; 10 bases fit TRBD2. Trimming removed 4 bases from V and 9 bases from J; junction bases left unmatched: 9. CDR1 and CDR2 (germline): SGHAT, FQNNGV. The CDR3 consists of 15 residues. The CDR3 spells CASSSQREGLGEQFF. In nucleotides, the CDR3 is TGTGCCAGCAGCTCGCAGCGGGAGGGCCTCGGTGAGCAGTTCTTC.

This sequence joins TRBV6-4 and TRBJ1-4, with D maybe TRBD1 (6 bases). The CDR3 extends over 14 amino acids. Germline CDR1 is MRHNA and CDR2 is SNTAGT. Trimming removed 2 bases from V and 7 bases from J, with 11 bases in between. CDR3 protein: CASSDGQGCEKLFF. The CDR3 DNA follows: TGTGCCAGCAGTGACGGGCAGGGGTGTGAAAAACTGTTTTTT.

The V and J genes are TRBV30 and TRBJ1-3; D remains unclear. The V gene lost 4 bases and the J gene lost 2 bases, with 6 bases spanning the gap. The length of the CDR3 is 12 residues. CDR1 is GTSNPN and CDR2 is SVGIG in the germline V gene (reference sequence). The DNA for the CDR3 is TGTGCCTGGAAGTCGGCTGGAAACACCATATATTTT. It specifies CAWKSAGNTIYF.

The gene calls are TRBV7-9 and TRBJ2-1; 8 bases match TRBD2. This CDR3 has 14 residues. CDR1 SEHNR and CDR2 FQNEAQ come from the germline V gene (reference sequence). The V segment lost 0 bases and the J segment 12 bases; nucleotides outside the gene matches: 7. The CDR3 DNA sequence: TGTGCCAGCAGCTTAGCTAGAGCGGGAGATTTGCAGTTCTTC. This codes for CASSLARAGDLQFF.

This chain links TRBV29-1 with TRBJ1-5; D unresolved. Germline CDR1 and CDR2: SQVTM and ANQGSEA. V lost 4 bases and J 3 bases, leaving 13 bases between the germline ends. This CDR3 region has 14 residues. The CDR3 DNA reads as TGCAGCGTTGCCCCGGGAGGGTCCAATCAGCCCCAGCATTTT. Translating it yields CSVAPGGSNQPQHF. The whole variable domain, filled in from reference TRBV29-1 and TRBJ1-5, reads SAVISQKPSRDICQRGTSLTIQCQVDSQVTMMFWYRQQPGQSLTLIATANQGSEATYESGFVIDKFPISRPNLTFSTLTVSNMSPEDSSIYLCSVAPGGSNQPQHFGDGTRLSIL.

The chain links TRBV6-5 to TRBJ1-2; TRBD1 aligns across 9 bases. Looked up from germline, CDR1 is MNHEY and CDR2 is SVGAGI. CDR3 size: 15 residues. Unmatched junction bases numbered 7, after V lost 6 bases and J lost 2 bases. The CDR3 sequence is CASRTGQGLNYGYTF. The CDR3, as DNA: TGTGCCAGCAGGACCGGACAGGGGCTAAACTATGGCTACACCTTC.

This clone was seen just once. The chain combines TRBV27 with TRBJ2-3; D perhaps matches TRBD2 (5 bases). CDR1 MNHEY and CDR2 SMNVEV come from the germline V gene (reference sequence). The CDR3 consists of 16 residues. Trimming took off 2 bases at V and 4 bases at J, with 16 bases between the two ends. CDR3 DNA: TGTGCCAGCAGTTTACGTGTGGCAGGCGGGTCAGATACGCAGTATTTT. It codes for CASSLRVAGGSDTQYF.

J is TRBJ2-5 and V is TRBV30; no clear D gene. CDR1 and CDR2 from the germline V gene are GTSNPN and SVGIG (reference sequence). Trimming shortened V by 2 bases and J by 3 bases, and 7 bases separated the two germline ends. This CDR3 has 12 residues. The DNA of the CDR3 is TGTGCCTGGAGTCTCTCCGAAGAGACCCAGTACTTC. Encoded protein: CAWSLSEETQYF.

V is TRBV19 and J is TRBJ1-2; D unresolved. CDR1 and CDR2 (germline): LNHDA, SQIVND (reference sequence). The CDR3 covers 15 residues. V gave up 7 bases and J gave up 2 bases, with 17 bases separating them. The DNA for the CDR3 is TGTGCCAGTACCCCCCCCGCGAACAGAAACTATGGCTACACCTTC. Encoded protein: CASTPPANRNYGYTF.

As DNA, the CDR3 is TGTGCCAGCGGTCCGACAGGGGATTTGTTCCAGCCCCAGCATTTT. Encoded protein: CASGPTGDLFQPQHF. The chain links TRBV19 to TRBJ1-5; TRBD1 agrees at 8 bases. V gave up 9 bases and J gave up 7 bases; unmatched junction bases: 14. The CDR3 consists of 15 residues. Per germline, CDR1 LNHDA and CDR2 SQIVND (reference sequence).

This rearrangement joins TRBV18 to TRBJ2-1; TRBD2 aligns across 8 bases. The V gene's germline CDR1 is KGHSH and CDR2 LQKENI. CDR3 length equals 15 residues. J was trimmed by 5 bases and V by 6 bases; bases with no gene match: 9. The chain's CDR3 is CASSQSTSVHNEQFF. The CDR3 DNA sequence: TGTGCCAGCTCCCAATCGACTAGCGTACACAATGAGCAGTTCTTC.